A single sample is the source of the 31 T cell receptor beta chains below, sequenced in a study of T cells after somatic rescue of genetic block. This table comes from immunoSEQ multiplex PCR, and its TCRdb copy is limited to in-frame clones, with some not included. Among about 52,000 clones, around 96% were seen once, and the ten largest hold approximately 0.077%. The sequenced material came from peripheral blood mononuclear cells (PBMCs). These TCRs come from a child under three years old.

This chain uses TRBV19 with TRBJ1-2; D gene ambiguous. Between the trimmed V and J ends, which lost 5 bases and 5 bases, there was a span of 12 bases. Germline CDR1 is LNHDA and CDR2 is SQIVND (reference sequence). This CDR3 is 13 amino acids long. CDR3 sequence reads: CASSPRTTYGYTF. The CDR3 nucleotides are TGTGCCAGTAGTCCAAGGACGACTTATGGCTACACCTTC. Based on the CDR3 plus reference TRBV19 and TRBJ1-2, the full variable domain is DGGITQSPKYLFRKEGQNVTLSCEQNLNHDAMYWYRQDPGQGLRLIYYSQIVNDFQKGDIAEGYSVSREKKESFPLTVTSAQKNPTAFYLCASSPRTTYGYTFGSGTRLTVV.

V usage is TRBV5-1 and J usage is TRBJ2-7; possibly TRBD2 for D (6 bases). V was cut by 4 bases and J by 4 bases, with 12 bases left in between. Germline assignment: CDR1 SGHRS and CDR2 YFSETQ. CDR3 length: 13 amino acids. CDR3 in DNA: TGCGCCAGCAGCCTAGCGACCCCTTACGAGCAGTACTTC. Translated: CASSLATPYEQYF.

V and J are TRBV27 and TRBJ2-5; D remains ambiguous. The last part of the DNA fits TRBJ2-7 better; the J call may be wrong. This CDR3 spans 14 amino acids. CDR1 MNHEY and CDR2 SMNVEV come from the germline V gene (reference sequence). CDR3 bases: TGTGCCAGCAGTCTTACTCGGAAGGATTACGAGCAGTACTTC. Encoded protein: CASSLTRKDYEQYF.

This chain uses TRBV5-4 with TRBJ1-2, with TRBD1 matching 7 bases. The CDR3 sequence is 17 residues long. From germline, CDR1 is SGHNT and CDR2 YYREEE (reference sequence). The J segment lost 0 bases and the V segment lost 3 bases, leaving 11 bases of the junction unmatched. This CDR3 is CASSSHRGKGANYGYTF. The CDR3 DNA is TGTGCCAGCAGCTCCCACAGGGGAAAAGGGGCTAACTATGGCTACACCTTC.

The rearrangement uses TRBV27 and TRBJ1-4; D is possibly TRBD1 (5 bases). The CDR3 runs to 15 residues. Germline CDR1 MNHEY, CDR2 SMNVEV (reference sequence). Trimming left V 0 bases short and J 0 bases short, with 5 bases between. CDR3 protein: CASSLSTATNEKLFF. The CDR3 bases are TGTGCCAGCAGTTTATCGACAGCAACTAATGAAAAACTGTTTTTT.

The chain recombines TRBV7-2 with TRBJ1-5, with D hard to call. Germline CDR1 reads SGHTA; CDR2 reads FQGNSA. V shed 7 bases and J shed 4 bases, with 11 bases lying between them. The CDR3 consists of 13 residues. The CDR3: CASTVTRNQPQHF. CDR3 DNA sequence: TGTGCCAGCACGGTTACCCGGAATCAGCCCCAGCATTTT.

The J gene is TRBJ1-1, the V gene TRBV7-2, with D uncertain. The CDR3 covers 14 residues. Germline assignment: CDR1 SGHTA and CDR2 FQGNSA. Trimming cost V 3 bases and J 3 bases, with 11 bases left between them. The CDR3 DNA is TGTGCCAGCAGCTTCCTAGCCCGAGACACTGAAGCTTTCTTT. This translates into CASSFLARDTEAFF. Complete variable domain (other parts from reference TRBV7-2 and TRBJ1-1): GAGVSQSPSNKVTEKGKDVELRCDPISGHTALYWYRQSLGQGLEFLIYFQGNSAPDKSGLPSDRFSAERTGGSVSTLTIQRTQQEDSAVYLCASSFLARDTEAFFGQGTRLTVV.

This clone was observed a handful of times. V and J are TRBV18 and TRBJ1-1; D gene ambiguous. Germline V gene data show CDR1 as KGHSH and CDR2 as LQKENI. The CDR3 sequence is 12 residues long. Trimming stripped 1 base from V and 6 bases from J, with 6 bases between. CDR3 nucleotides: TGTGCCAGCTCACCACGCGTGGCTGAAGCTTTCTTT. Its translation: CASSPRVAEAFF.

The chain recombines TRBV5-1 with TRBJ2-5; 7 bases are shared with TRBD2. The CDR3 is 15 residues long. Trimming cost V 4 bases and J 4 bases; bases outside gene matches: 10. The germline CDR1 and CDR2 sequences are SGHRS and YFSETQ. In nucleotides, the CDR3 is TGCGCCAGCAGCCCGGGGGGTGTGAAGGGAGAGACCCAGTACTTC. Its translation is CASSPGGVKGETQYF.

The V and J genes are TRBV6-1 and TRBJ2-7; 9 bases line up with TRBD2. Germline CDR1 and CDR2: MNHNS and SASEGT. The J segment lost 7 bases and the V segment lost 9 bases, leaving 13 bases of the junction unmatched. CDR3 length: 14 residues. The CDR3 nucleotides are TGTGCCAGTGGGGGGAGTAGCGGGAGAGGAGAGCAGTACTTC. It translates to CASGGSSGRGEQYF.

This sequence joins TRBV19 and TRBJ2-3; D is ambiguous. The CDR3 is 13 residues long. Germline assignment: CDR1 LNHDA and CDR2 SQIVND (reference sequence). V dropped 9 bases and J dropped 2 bases, with 12 bases sitting between them. CDR3 in amino acids: CASGRSLTDTQYF. DNA for the CDR3: TGTGCCAGCGGACGATCCCTCACAGATACGCAGTATTTT.

The chain links TRBV13 to TRBJ2-7; 13 bases are shared with TRBD2. The germline CDR1 and CDR2 sequences are PRHDT and FYEKMQ (reference sequence). The CDR3 has 15 amino acids. Unmatched junction bases numbered 11, after V lost 8 bases and J lost 7 bases. CDR3 region: CASSETSGRAGEQYF. The CDR3 bases are TGTGCCAGCTCCGAAACTAGCGGGAGGGCCGGGGAGCAGTACTTC.

This chain joins TRBV7-3 and TRBJ2-4; no firm D call. Between the trimmed V and J ends, which lost 0 bases and 0 bases, there was a span of 6 bases. Germline CDR1 SGHTA, CDR2 FQGTGA. The CDR3 has 15 residues. This chain's CDR3 is CASSLTPLAKNIQYF. CDR3 coding DNA: TGTGCCAGCAGCTTAACGCCACTAGCCAAAAACATTCAGTACTTC.

The chain's CDR3 is CASSPETSGNTGELFF. CDR3 coding DNA: TGCGCCAGCAGCCCCGAAACTAGCGGGAACACCGGGGAGCTGTTTTTT. The V call is TRBV4-1, the J call TRBJ2-2; 8 nucleotides agree with TRBD2. The V and J ends lost 4 bases and 1 base, in that order; junction bases with no gene match: 5. CDR1 and CDR2 (germline): MGHRA, YSYEKL. The CDR3 covers 16 residues.

This chain uses TRBV10-3 with TRBJ1-4, with 10 bases aligning to TRBD1. This CDR3 contains 14 residues. Trimming took 10 bases from V and 2 from J; bases not matched to a gene: 4. The V gene's germline CDR1 is ENHRY and CDR2 SYGVKD. CDR3 loop: CATRDRGTNEKLFF. In nucleotides, the CDR3 is TGTGCCACCCGGGACAGGGGTACTAATGAAAAACTGTTTTTT.

The gene calls are TRBV5-6 and TRBJ2-2; D tentatively reads TRBD1 or TRBD2 (5 bases each). Per germline, CDR1 SGHDT and CDR2 YYEEEE. V lost 2 bases, J lost 6 bases, and 8 bases lay in between. This CDR3 is built from 13 residues. CDR3 in DNA: TGTGCCAGCAGCTTCGGGGCTTCCGGGGAGCTGTTTTTT. Its translation is CASSFGASGELFF.

The genes are TRBV7-6 and TRBJ2-3, with no clear D. V was clipped by 3 bases and J by 2 bases, with 0 bases between them. Germline values: CDR1 SGHVS, CDR2 FNYEAQ. The CDR3 covers 11 residues. CDR3 nucleotide sequence: TGTGCCAGCAGCTTCACAGATACGCAGTATTTT. Translated, it gives CASSFTDTQYF.

The chain carries TRBV11-2 and TRBJ2-3; no clear D gene. V lost 2 bases and J 5 bases, leaving 11 bases between the germline ends. The CDR3 sequence is 14 residues long. Germline assignment: CDR1 SGHAT and CDR2 FQNNGV. The chain's CDR3 is CASSLRLLKDTQYF. The CDR3 coding sequence is TGTGCCAGCAGCTTAAGGCTACTTAAAGATACGCAGTATTTT. Drawing the rest from reference TRBV11-2 and TRBJ2-3, the complete variable domain is EAGVAQSPRYKIIEKRQSVAFWCNPISGHATLYWYQQILGQGPKLLIQFQNNGVVDDSQLPKDRFSAERLKGVDSTLKIQPAKLEDSAVYLCASSLRLLKDTQYFGPGTRLTVL.

The gene calls are TRBV10-3 and TRBJ2-5; 7 bases fit TRBD2. The CDR3 spans 14 residues. V shed 3 bases, J shed 2 bases, and the junction held 3 bases outside the gene matches. Germline V gives CDR1 ENHRY, CDR2 SYGVKD. The CDR3, as DNA: TGTGCCATCAGTGACGGGGGGATTCAAGAGACCCAGTACTTC. As protein: CAISDGGIQETQYF.

The chain joins TRBV4-3 to TRBJ2-7; 8 bases align to TRBD2. This CDR3 is 15 amino acids long. V dropped 4 bases and J dropped 0; count of bases not matched to a gene: 5. CDR1 is LGHNA and CDR2 is YSLEER in the germline V gene. The CDR3 is CASSPGLAASYEQYF. In DNA form, the CDR3 reads TGCGCCAGCAGCCCCGGACTAGCAGCCTCCTACGAGCAGTACTTC.

The V gene is TRBV5-1, the J gene TRBJ2-1; TRBD1 matches at 8 bases. Germline values: CDR1 SGHRS, CDR2 YFSETQ. The CDR3 is made up of 14 amino acids. Trimming took 8 bases from V and 6 from J; bases not matched to a gene: 10. The CDR3 region has the DNA TGCGCCAGTTGTATAGGACAGGGTTCCAATGAGCAGTTCTTC. Amino acids: CASCIGQGSNEQFF.

This clone has only one observation. This chain uses TRBV2 with TRBJ2-7; D might be TRBD2 (6 bases). There are 16 residues in the CDR3. Between the trimmed V and J ends, which lost 7 bases and 5 bases, there was a span of 24 bases. Per the germline V gene, CDR1 is SNHLY and CDR2 is FYNNEI. The CDR3 loop is CASTRNEEGKRHEQYF. DNA of the CDR3: TGTGCCAGCACCCGAAACGAGGAGGGGAAAAGGCACGAGCAGTACTTC.

The chain carries TRBV2 and TRBJ1-3; TRBD1 agrees at 7 bases. The germline gives CDR1 SNHLY, CDR2 FYNNEI. With V trimmed by 6 bases and J by 4 bases, 12 bases remained unmatched. There are 16 residues in the CDR3. The CDR3 spells CASSMTGLKAGNTIYF. Here the CDR3 DNA reads TGTGCCAGCAGCATGACAGGGTTAAAGGCCGGAAACACCATATATTTT.

DNA for the CDR3: TGTGCCAGCAGCTCCCACTACTTACTAGCGGGAGGGCCCCAGCAGTTCTTC. This codes for CASSSHYLLAGGPQQFF. The V and J genes are TRBV14 and TRBJ2-1; TRBD2 matches at 13 bases. This CDR3 is built from 17 residues. Germline V gives CDR1 SGHDN, CDR2 FVKESK. The V and J ends lost 5 bases and 11 bases, in that order; junction bases with no gene match: 15.

The rearrangement uses TRBV7-2 and TRBJ2-7; either TRBD1 or TRBD2 may supply D (5 bases each). The germline V gene has CDR1 SGHTA and CDR2 FQGNSA. This CDR3 contains 15 residues. The V gene lost 1 base and the J gene lost 2 bases, with 12 bases spanning the gap. CDR3 protein: CASSLVGTDPYEQYF. The DNA for the CDR3 is TGTGCCAGCAGCTTAGTCGGGACGGACCCCTACGAGCAGTACTTC.

This chain connects TRBV28 to TRBJ1-2; 7 bases are a match to TRBD1. CDR1 and CDR2 (germline): MDHEN, SYDVKM. This CDR3 has 13 residues. Germline trimming cut 2 bases from V and 5 bases from J; bases unmatched to any gene: 2. The CDR3 region has the DNA TGTGCCAGCAGTTTACAGGGGGTATATGGCTACACCTTC. It specifies CASSLQGVYGYTF.

CDR3 protein: CASSEAHEQFF. Here the CDR3 DNA reads TGTGCCAGCAGTGAAGCACATGAGCAGTTCTTC. V is TRBV6-5 and J is TRBJ2-1, with D uncertain. The CDR3 loop spans 11 amino acids. CDR1 and CDR2 from the germline V gene are MNHEY and SVGAGI. Deletions cut 5 bases from V and 8 bases from J, with 7 bases between.

This chain joins TRBV7-2 and TRBJ2-3, with D uncertain. Trimming took off 3 bases at V and 4 bases at J, with 5 bases between the two ends. CDR3 length: 12 residues. CDR1 and CDR2 (germline): SGHTA, FQGNSA. DNA of the CDR3: TGTGCCAGCAGCTTTCTGTCAGATACGCAGTATTTT. Translation: CASSFLSDTQYF.

The rearrangement uses TRBV27 and TRBJ2-5, with 14 bases fitting TRBD2. The V gene's germline CDR1 is MNHEY and CDR2 SMNVEV (reference sequence). The CDR3 has 14 amino acids. Losses at the gene ends were 0 bases for V and 11 bases for J; bases not matched to a gene: 2. CDR3 nucleotide sequence: TGTGCCAGCAGTTTATCGACTAGCGGGAGGGAGCAGTACTTC. This codes for CASSLSTSGREQYF.

The rearrangement uses TRBV7-9 and TRBJ1-5, with 9 bases fitting TRBD1. Germline trimming cut 5 bases from V and 3 bases from J; bases unmatched to any gene: 5. This CDR3 is built from 15 residues. Per the germline V gene, CDR1 is SEHNR and CDR2 is FQNEAQ (reference sequence). The CDR3 region is CASSPGTGFNQPQHF. The CDR3 DNA reads TGTGCCAGCAGCCCGGGGACAGGGTTCAATCAGCCCCAGCATTTT.

This CDR3 reads CASKGTSVNTGELFF. The CDR3 DNA follows: TGCGCCAGCAAAGGGACTAGCGTTAACACCGGGGAGCTGTTTTTT. The chain links TRBV5-1 to TRBJ2-2; 10 bases map to TRBD2. V trimming: 6 bases; J trimming: 2 bases; junction bases outside the gene matches: 4. This CDR3 is 15 amino acids long. Germline assignment: CDR1 SGHRS and CDR2 YFSETQ.